The subject of this entry is one T cell receptor (beta chain). Clones were sequenced by immunoSEQ multiplex PCR, and TCRdb holds only the in-frame ones, with some missing. The sample carries around 48,000 clones, under 95% recorded once. The data are from a study of T cell changes during pregnancy in multiple sclerosis. This receptor was identified in a female donor with multiple sclerosis, enrolled in a pregnancy study. The starting material was CD8+ T cells from peripheral blood mononuclear cells, obtained before pregnancy.

As DNA, the CDR3 is TGTGCCAGCAGCTCTACAGGGCCCGAGCAGTACTTC. It yields the protein CASSSTGPEQYF. The chain links TRBV5-6 to TRBJ2-7; maybe TRBD1 (6 bases). Trimming took off 3 bases at V and 6 bases at J, with 10 bases between the two ends. This CDR3 spans 12 amino acids. Per the germline V gene, CDR1 is SGHDT and CDR2 is YYEEEE.